These T cell receptor beta chains were read from a single sample in a study of shared clonotypes between healthy human individuals. Data came from immunoSEQ multiplex PCR; TCRdb stores just in-frame clones and leaves some out. This table has hundreds of thousands of clones, around 96% appearing once. The sample comprised naive CD8+ T cells sorted from blood. The origin of the receptors is a woman aged 25 to 39 in good health. Both conserved end residues are part of each CDR3. The D gene is left open where the match is weak. Clone size is not always given. Where it is, it says once, few, many or a class for expanded clones.

.	TRBV29-1	.	TRBJ2-2	TGCAGCGTGGAGCTGGCCGAGAACACCGGGGAGCTGTTTTTT	CSVELAENTGELFF
.	TRBV27	.	TRBJ2-1	TGTGCCAGCAGCCTCCGGGGGATAGGGTACAATGAGCAGTTCTTC	CASSLRGIGYNEQFF
.	TRBV6-1	.	TRBJ1-5	TGTGCCAGCACCATGGGACCCTATAGCAATCAGCCCCAGCATTTT	CASTMGPYSNQPQHF
.	TRBV9	.	TRBJ2-3	TGTGCCAGCAGCGTAGAAGGGTCAGATACGCAGTATTTT	CASSVEGSDTQYF
.	TRBV10-3	.	TRBJ2-5	TGTGCCATCAGTGAGTCGATACGGACCAAGCATGGGGAGACCCAGTACTTC	CAISESIRTKHGETQYF
.	TRBV19	.	TRBJ2-1	TGTGCCAGTAGTATAATATCCCCCCAGCAGATCTCCTACAATGAGCAGTTCTTC	CASSIISPQQISYNEQFF
.	TRBV9	once	TRBJ2-1	TGTGCCAGCAGCCCACTAGGGGGTGAGCAGTTCTTC	CASSPLGGEQFF
TRBD2	TRBV7-9	.	TRBJ2-3	TGTGCCAGCAGTCATTCAACTAGCGGGAGCCTCGGCACAGATACGCAGTATTTT	CASSHSTSGSLGTDTQYF
TRBD2	TRBV19	.	TRBJ2-1	TGTGCCAGTCGAAGCGGGAGCTCCTTGAATGAGCAGTTCTTC	CASRSGSSLNEQFF
.	TRBV5-4	.	TRBJ1-1	TGTGCCAGCAGGGGGGCCGAACTTGAAGCTTTCTTT	CASRGAELEAFF
TRBD1	TRBV6-4	.	TRBJ2-1	TGTGCCAGCAGTCAGGACAGGGGCTCCTACAATGAGCAGTTCTTC	CASSQDRGSYNEQFF
.	TRBV18	.	TRBJ2-2	TGTGCCAGCTCACCGGGAGGCGCCGGGGAGCTGTTTTTT	CASSPGGAGELFF
.	TRBV11-2	.	TRBJ2-1	TGTGCCAGCAGCCCAGAAGACACACAAAATGAGCAGTTCTTC	CASSPEDTQNEQFF
TRBD2	TRBV4-1	once	TRBJ2-1	TGCGCCAGCAGCCAACTCACTAGCGGGAGTGATGAGCAGTTCTTC	CASSQLTSGSDEQFF
.	TRBV7-9	.	TRBJ2-7	TGTGCCAGCAGCTTAGCGTCCGGGTCCTACGAGCAGTACTTC	CASSLASGSYEQYF
TRBD2	TRBV7-9	.	TRBJ2-1	TGTGCCAGCAGCTTGACTAGCGGGGGCTCCTACAATGAGCAGTTCTTC	CASSLTSGGSYNEQFF
.	TRBV28	once	TRBJ1-3	TGTGCCAGCAGTTTATCCCCAGGGACTGGAAACACCATATATTTT	CASSLSPGTGNTIYF
.	TRBV28	.	TRBJ1-5	TGTGCCAGCAGTTTGACAGGAGAAGGCAATCAGCCCCAGCATTTT	CASSLTGEGNQPQHF
.	TRBV30	.	TRBJ2-3	TGTGCCTGGAGTGTAACAGATACGCAGTATTTT	CAWSVTDTQYF
.	TRBV7-9	once	TRBJ2-3	TGTGCCAGCAGATATGGTACCCATACAGAAACCAGCACAGATACGCAGTATTTT	CASRYGTHTETSTDTQYF
TRBD2	TRBV15	.	TRBJ2-3	TGTGCCACCAGCAGAGATTATGCCGCGGGAGTAGGCACAGATACGCAGTATTTT	CATSRDYAAGVGTDTQYF
TRBD2	TRBV4-1	.	TRBJ2-7	TGCGCCAGCAGCCAAGACCGGGGGGTTGCATACGAGCAGTACTTC	CASSQDRGVAYEQYF
.	TRBV9	.	TRBJ2-3	TGTGCCAGCAGCGCTTGGGACCCTCCCACAGATACGCAGTATTTT	CASSAWDPPTDTQYF
TRBD1	TRBV2	.	TRBJ1-5	TGTGCCAGCTCTCGGACAGGGGGCAATCAGCCCCAGCATTTT	CASSRTGGNQPQHF
.	TRBV5-4	.	TRBJ2-1	TGTGCCAGCACCCTTGCGGTGGGAAGGGCTAGCTCCTACAATGAGCAGTTCTTC	CASTLAVGRASSYNEQFF